There are many counts of the clone carrying this TCR beta chain. Breast cancer patients provided tissue from their axillary draining lymph nodes. The sample is drawn from a study of breast tumors, draining lymph nodes, adjacent tissues. Using its own MiXCR run on the multiplex PCR reads, TCRdb lists one record per CDR3 protein. The sample lists over 250,000 distinct CDR3 sequences, around 30% occurring once. The CDR3 has 14 amino acids. The germline gives CDR1 SGHRS, CDR2 YFSETQ. Trimming removed 2 bases from V and 4 bases from J, with 13 bases in between. The receptor was isolated from a female donor with breast cancer. Some clones in this sample may be carry-over from other donors' samples. Sequenced sample: axillary lymph node tissue. V and J are TRBV5-1 and TRBJ2-7; D is perhaps TRBD2 (6 bases). CDR3: CASSFRREEYEQYF. DNA for the CDR3: TGCGCCAGCAGCTTCCGCAGGGAGGAATACGAGCAGTACTTC.